The TCR beta chain described here comes from a study of CD4 and CD8 cells across lung adenocarcinoma regions. Via MiXCR, TCRdb re-called the PCR reads, giving one row per CDR3 protein. Among about 19,000 distinct CDR3 sequences listed, about half were seen once. Samples came from patients with localized non-small cell lung adenocarcinoma. CDR3 size: 14 residues. Trimming took off 2 bases at V and 4 bases at J, with 14 bases between the two ends. Germline V gene sequence: CDR1 SQVTM, CDR2 ANQGSEA. Sequencing used CD8+ T cells from the center of a lung tumor. The source is a female donor with lung adenocarcinoma. The CD4 and CD8 labels of this study may be unreliable. The chain uses TRBV29-1 and TRBJ2-5; D call uncertain. CDR3 amino acids: CSVEKGFTVETQYF. In DNA form, the CDR3 reads TGCAGCGTTGAAAAGGGTTTTACGGTAGAGACCCAGTACTTC. Supplemented by reference TRBV29-1 and TRBJ2-5, the full variable domain reads SAVISQKPSRDICQRGTSLTIQCQVDSQVTMMFWYRQQPGQSLTLIATANQGSEATYESGFVIDKFPISRPNLTFSTLTVSNMSPEDSSIYLCSVEKGFTVETQYFGPGTRLLVL.